What follows is one T cell receptor beta chain and its context. Its specific antigen is unknown. No clone much larger than this one lies a single base away; base qualities are absent. The data were obtained in a study of blood T cells in healthy people across ages (dated by TCRdb to between 2015 and 2017). Concerning the study at large: Template switching captured roughly one uniquely barcoded TCR beta cDNA molecule per two T cells in model experiments. To track age-related changes in TCR beta repertoire diversity, the study relied on deep sequencing normalized with unique cDNA molecular identifiers. The donors were split into four age groups: young (average about 15 years), middle-aged (about 40), aged (more than 60) and long-lived (roughly 77). Donors of different ages were randomly distributed across sequencing lanes to avoid experimental bias. Using the same blood draw, the study looked at two additional independent replicas of 1 million unique cDNA reads for two donors, one aged 18 to 30 and the other aged 80 or older.

V sheds 6 bases and J sheds 1 base, leaving 21 bases between their ends. The CDR3 covers 17 residues, taking in both the cysteine and the phenylalanine. Just the 51-base CDR3 DNA is kept, in frame starting at base 1. Via the germline V gene, CDR1 is LGHNA and CDR2 YSLEER. Study-level results and caveats: Compared with the aged group, the long-lived group had more naive CD4+ T cells, fewer expanded clones and increased TCR diversity, a pattern suggesting age selection. Since profiling was done on bulk unsorted PBMCs, naive and antigen-experienced compartments could not be conclusively compared. Estimates of total diversity based on one million sequenced T cells were regarded as lower bounds and as underestimates. The percentage of naive T cells measured by flow cytometry correlated strongly with observed TCR beta diversity. Observed TCR beta diversity per million T cells fell roughly linearly with age, and a significant reduction was already apparent by age around 40. Because the CMV infection status of the donors was unknown, age-related changes in expanded clonotypes may potentially have been confounded.

The 39 donors, aged roughly 6 to 90 years, were systemically healthy Caucasian individuals from Russia. Each donor gave approximately 10 milliliters of peripheral blood, collected into EDTA-treated Vacutainer tubes. PBMCs were isolated by Ficoll-Paque density-gradient centrifugation, with at least 6 million obtained per sample. Trizol reagent was used to extract total RNA from PBMCs, with at least 6 micrograms per sample. For every donor, an aliquot of PBMCs went through flow cytometry to measure the percentages of naive CD45RAhigh/CD27high T cells. Library preparation employed 5' RACE. The second PCR ran for about 6 to 11 cycles and used a J-beta primer mix along with a sample-barcoded 5' primer. A unique molecular identifier was introduced onto each TCR beta cDNA molecule by a template-switch 5' adaptor carrying 12 random nucleotides. At least 2.5 million CDR3-containing paired-end reads were obtained from each sample. First-strand cDNA synthesis was performed from all RNA using the Mint cDNA synthesis kit, with priming by a TRBC-specific oligonucleotide. Following uracil-DNA glycosylase treatment, a first 18-cycle PCR with universal primers M1SS and BC2_uni_R was performed on all cDNA. The authors processed their data as follows. Normalization of each sample was performed by random selection of 1 million high-quality reads, each carrying a distinct molecular identifier. Instead of being binned into consensus sequences, reads with shared molecular identifiers were discarded. MiTCR, with a Q25 quality threshold and the strictest error-elimination algorithm, was used for CDR3 identification, clonotype clustering and error correction. A nonparametric unseen species model using Euler transformation provided a lower-bound estimate of total TCR beta diversity. TCRdb redid the processing of the public reads, applying fastp at Q25 and MiXCR, and retained in-frame beta chains. Rows are unified per CDR3 protein, each entry keeping the most common DNA and genes. The V and J calls were determined by TCRdb, not by the authors. The sample contains around 1,900,000 distinct CDR3 sequences, roughly two fifths of them found a single time. The ten largest clones add up to 23% of the sample.

The clonotype originates from a human donor in good health. The specimen was blood. In this chain, TRBV4-3 is recombined with TRBJ2-5, with an unclear D gene assignment. The sequence in DNA is TGCGCCAGCAGTCAAACGATCCAGCGCGGTCTCCAAGAGACCCAGTACTTC. Its protein product is CASSQTIQRGLQETQYF.